Presented here are 26 T cell receptor beta chains from one specimen sequenced in a study of CD8 T cells in Susac syndrome. Reverse transcription of 0.5 to 1 ug RNA used random hexamers. A single record per CDR3 protein comes from TCRdb applying MiXCR to the immunoSEQ multiplex PCR reads. The sample yields about 120,000 distinct CDR3 sequences, just under 95% seen once. The specimen was CD8+ T cells from PBMCs. The receptors derive from a human donor with Susac syndrome.

V is TRBV7-9 and J is TRBJ1-2, with a weak D call TRBD1 (6 bases). The germline V gene encodes CDR1 SEHNR and CDR2 FQNEAQ (reference sequence). Trimming took 1 base from V and 3 from J, leaving 15 bases between them. The length of the CDR3 is 16 residues. The CDR3 DNA sequence: TGTGCCAGCAGCTTAGTTCGGACAGCGAAAGACTATGGCTACACCTTC. Translated, it gives CASSLVRTAKDYGYTF.

The V gene is TRBV20-1, the J gene TRBJ2-5; 10 bases map to TRBD1. J was trimmed by 4 bases and V by 0 bases; bases with no gene match: 5. CDR1 is DFQATT, CDR2 SNEGSKA, per germline (reference sequence). The CDR3 covers 15 residues. Written as DNA, the CDR3 is TGCAGTGCTAGAGATGGACAGGGGGGACGAGAGACCCAGTACTTC. This encodes CSARDGQGGRETQYF.

This clonotype appeared once. The chain combines TRBV10-2 with TRBJ2-5, with D maybe TRBD1 (7 bases). With 6 bases removed from V and 3 bases from J, the gap between germline ends came to 11 bases. The CDR3 has 13 amino acids. Per germline, CDR1 WSHSY and CDR2 SAAADI. CDR3 sequence: CASSTRGEETQYF. CDR3 nucleotides: TGCGCCAGCAGCACCAGGGGGGAAGAGACCCAGTACTTC.

V is TRBV5-4 and J is TRBJ2-3; 12 bases are a match to TRBD2. This CDR3 comprises 15 residues. The trim removed 6 bases at V and 3 bases at J, leaving 5 bases unmatched. Germline loops: CDR1 SGHNT, CDR2 YYREEE (reference sequence). CDR3 sequence (DNA): TGTGCCAGCACCCTACTAGCGGGGGGTACAGATACGCAGTATTTT. Encoded protein: CASTLLAGGTDTQYF.

J is TRBJ2-1 and V is TRBV5-1; D is possibly TRBD1 or TRBD2 (5 bases each). The CDR3 extends over 13 amino acids. The germline CDR1 and CDR2 sequences are SGHRS and YFSETQ. V was shortened by 0 bases and J by 6 bases, with 7 bases between the two germline ends. This chain's CDR3 is CASSLAGTNEQFF. CDR3 nucleotide sequence: TGCGCCAGCAGCTTGGCAGGGACCAATGAGCAGTTCTTC. The whole variable domain, filled in from reference TRBV5-1 and TRBJ2-1, reads KAGVTQTPRYLIKTRGQQVTLSCSPISGHRSVSWYQQTPGQGLQFLFEYFSETQRNKGNFPGRFSGRQFSNSRSEMNVSTLELGDSALYLCASSLAGTNEQFFGPGTRLTVL.

The chain's CDR3 is CASSATGAGSNQPQHF. In DNA, the CDR3 is TGTGCCAGCAGCGCCACAGGGGCGGGGAGCAATCAGCCCCAGCATTTT. This chain joins TRBV5-6 and TRBJ1-5; 7 bases align to TRBD1. This CDR3 has 16 residues. J lost 1 base, V lost 4 bases, and 8 bases had no gene match. Germline lookup yields CDR1 SGHDT and CDR2 YYEEEE. Supplemented by reference TRBV5-6 and TRBJ1-5, the full variable domain reads DAGVTQSPTHLIKTRGQQVTLRCSPKSGHDTVSWYQQALGQGPQFIFQYYEEEERQRGNFPDRFSGHQFPNYSSELNVNALLLGDSALYLCASSATGAGSNQPQHFGDGTRLSIL.

This chain's CDR3 is CASSSPGNSYEQYF. For the CDR3, the DNA is TGTGCCAGCAGCTCCCCGGGGAACTCCTACGAGCAGTACTTC. The rearrangement joins TRBV7-9 to TRBJ2-7; a weak D match, TRBD2 (5 bases). The V end was cut by 4 bases, the J end by 0 bases, with 10 bases between. The CDR3 contains 14 residues. CDR1 is SEHNR and CDR2 is FQNEAQ in the germline V gene (reference sequence). Based on the CDR3 plus reference TRBV7-9 and TRBJ2-7, the full variable domain is DTGVSQNPRHKITKRGQNVTFRCDPISEHNRLYWYRQTLGQGPEFLTYFQNEAQLEKSRLLSDRFSAERPKGSFSTLEIQRTEQGDSAMYLCASSSPGNSYEQYFGPGTRLTVT.

V gene TRBV9 combines with J gene TRBJ1-1; no clear D. Germline V gives CDR1 SGDLS, CDR2 YYNGEE. There are 12 residues in the CDR3. The germline V and J ends were trimmed by 4 bases and 8 bases, with 12 bases remaining between them. The CDR3 sequence: CASSQGDREAFF. Written as DNA, the CDR3 is TGTGCCAGCAGCCAAGGCGATAGAGAAGCTTTCTTT.

CDR3: CASSQDTASGEEETQYF. DNA for the CDR3: TGTGCCAGCAGCCAAGATACGGCGTCAGGTGAAGAGGAGACCCAGTACTTC. The rearrangement links TRBV3-1 to TRBJ2-5; D not resolved. Germline V gives CDR1 LGHDT, CDR2 YNNKEL (reference sequence). This CDR3 region has 17 residues. Deletions cut 0 bases from V and 5 bases from J, with 19 bases between.

The chain joins TRBV20-1 to TRBJ2-7, with D possibly matching TRBD2 (6 bases). The CDR3 has 16 residues. V gave up 0 bases and J gave up 6 bases, with 21 bases separating them. Looked up from germline, CDR1 is DFQATT and CDR2 is SNEGSKA (reference sequence). This CDR3 reads CSARDRDFWLPREQYF. CDR3 sequence (DNA): TGCAGTGCTAGAGATCGGGACTTTTGGCTACCTCGCGAGCAGTACTTC.

This clonotype was picked up one time. The CDR3 DNA is TGTGCCAGCAGCGTAGAAGGGCACCGCGGGGAGACCCAGTACTTC. Residues: CASSVEGHRGETQYF. The chain employs TRBV9 and TRBJ2-5; the D gene is possibly TRBD2 (5 bases). This CDR3 is 15 amino acids long. Germline V gene sequence: CDR1 SGDLS, CDR2 YYNGEE. V was trimmed by 0 bases and J by 5 bases, leaving 14 bases between them. Full variable domain (missing parts from reference TRBV9 and TRBJ2-5): DSGVTQTPKHLITATGQRVTLRCSPRSGDLSVYWYQQSLDQGLQFLIQYYNGEERAKGNILERFSAQQFPDLHSELNLSSLELGDSALYFCASSVEGHRGETQYFGPGTRLLVL.

The V gene is TRBV11-2, the J gene TRBJ2-1; the D gene is possibly TRBD2 (6 bases). The V gene's germline CDR1 is SGHAT and CDR2 FQNNGV. The CDR3 consists of 13 residues. The ends were cut back, 5 bases at V and 8 bases at J, with 13 bases in the middle. CDR3 sequence: CASSAGPTHEQFF. The CDR3 DNA reads as TGTGCCAGCAGCGCGGGACCCACGCATGAGCAGTTCTTC.

The chain is built from TRBV14 and TRBJ2-4; TRBD1 agrees at 8 bases. This CDR3 has 17 residues. V was pared by 4 bases and J by 1 base, with 9 bases of the junction left unmatched. Germline assignment: CDR1 SGHDN and CDR2 FVKESK. The CDR3 sequence is CASSRSGQGSAKNIQYF. CDR3 nucleotides: TGTGCCAGCAGCCGATCTGGACAGGGATCGGCCAAAAACATTCAGTACTTC.

This chain links TRBV7-9 with TRBJ2-1; TRBD2 aligns across 8 bases. Germline CDR1 and CDR2: SEHNR and FQNEAQ (reference sequence). J lost 4 bases, V lost 5 bases, and 10 bases had no gene match. CDR3 length: 16 amino acids. CDR3 sequence reads: CASSPTTAGVYNEQFF. CDR3 DNA: TGTGCCAGCAGCCCCACAACAGCGGGGGTGTACAATGAGCAGTTCTTC.

This chain joins TRBV14 and TRBJ2-1; TRBD1 is a possible D gene (6 bases). The CDR3 length is 15 residues. Germline CDR1 and CDR2: SGHDN and FVKESK. V lost 4 bases to trimming and J lost 2 bases, with 12 bases between them. Written as DNA, the CDR3 is TGTGCCAGCAGCCCCCGGGACAACCCCTACAATGAGCAGTTCTTC. Translated: CASSPRDNPYNEQFF.

The chain is built from TRBV2 and TRBJ2-3; 7 positions match TRBD1. Per the germline V gene, CDR1 is SNHLY and CDR2 is FYNNEI. The V and J ends lost 4 bases and 2 bases, in that order; junction bases with no gene match: 9. The CDR3 has 16 amino acids. The CDR3 loop reads CASSVSRTGSTDTQYF. CDR3 sequence (DNA): TGTGCCAGCAGTGTGTCCCGGACAGGCTCCACAGATACGCAGTATTTT.

V is TRBV23-1 and J is TRBJ2-1, with a tentative D call TRBD1 (6 bases). TRBV23-1 is recorded as an ORF, its role being uncertain. The CDR3 is 17 residues long. V dropped 3 bases and J dropped 1 base, with 16 bases sitting between them. The CDR3 DNA reads TGCGCCAGCAGTCACCCTTCGGACAGTAATTCCTACAATGAGCAGTTCTTC. This gives the protein CASSHPSDSNSYNEQFF.

The rearrangement uses TRBV29-1 and TRBJ2-5; D is unclear. The CDR3 runs 14 residues. CDR1 is SQVTM, CDR2 ANQGSEA, per germline. Between the trimmed V and J ends, which lost 3 bases and 2 bases, there was a span of 13 bases. The CDR3 coding sequence is TGCAGCGTTGAGGGGTTTCATGTGCAAGAGACCCAGTACTTC. Residues: CSVEGFHVQETQYF.

The chain has TRBV14 and TRBJ2-7; a possible D gene is TRBD2 (5 bases). This CDR3 region has 12 residues. V dropped 8 bases and J dropped 6 bases, with 14 bases sitting between them. Germline lookup yields CDR1 SGHDN and CDR2 FVKESK. The DNA of the CDR3 is TGTGCCAGCTCACCGGGGAACGTCGAGCAGTACTTC. Amino acid sequence: CASSPGNVEQYF.

This chain uses TRBV29-1 with TRBJ2-2; D may be TRBD1 (5 bases). Germline assignment: CDR1 SQVTM and CDR2 ANQGSEA. The length of the CDR3 is 16 residues. The ends were cut back, 0 bases at V and 4 bases at J, with 15 bases in the middle. The CDR3 is CSVEDQARDGTGELFF. The CDR3 nucleotides read TGCAGCGTTGAAGATCAGGCCAGGGATGGCACCGGGGAGCTGTTTTTT.

This sequence joins TRBV27 and TRBJ2-3; maybe TRBD2 (6 bases). The V gene's germline CDR1 is MNHEY and CDR2 SMNVEV (reference sequence). V shed 4 bases and J shed 0 bases, with 11 bases lying between them. The CDR3 has 15 residues. The CDR3: CASSWGESSTDTQYF. The CDR3 DNA sequence: TGTGCCAGCAGTTGGGGGGAGTCTAGCACAGATACGCAGTATTTT.

With respect to this clonotype: At one of its ends the junction is not consistent with the germline gene, which may arise from a read error. The rearrangement joins TRBV6-5 to TRBJ2-5; 14 nucleotides line up with TRBD2. Germline CDR1 is MNHEY and CDR2 is SVGAGI. This CDR3 contains 13 residues. The CDR3 spells CASSPGTSGGHHF. The CDR3 DNA reads as TGTGCCAGCAGTCCTGGGACTAGCGGGGGCCACCACTTC.

The chain has TRBV12-3 or TRBV12-4 and TRBJ2-3, with TRBD2 matching 7 bases. V dropped 2 bases and J dropped 0; count of bases not matched to a gene: 2. The CDR3 has 15 residues. This CDR3 reads CASSLTSDSTDTQYF. The CDR3 DNA reads as TGTGCCAGCAGTTTAACTAGCGATAGCACAGATACGCAGTATTTT.

V gene TRBV12-3 or TRBV12-4 combines with J gene TRBJ2-3, with unresolved D. This CDR3 is 12 amino acids long. Trimming removed 4 bases from V and 2 bases from J, with 4 bases in between. In DNA, the CDR3 is TGTGCCAGCAGTTCAGACACAGATACGCAGTATTTT. Residues: CASSSDTDTQYF.

J is TRBJ2-1 and V is TRBV29-1; 9 bases agree with TRBD2. CDR1 is SQVTM and CDR2 is ANQGSEA in the germline V gene. The CDR3 is 17 amino acids. Trimming cost V 7 bases and J 7 bases; bases outside gene matches: 20. Written as DNA, the CDR3 is TGCAGCGCTGTGGGGATAGCGGGGGCCTCGAGGGAGAATGAGCAGTTCTTC. Its translation: CSAVGIAGASRENEQFF.

This clonotype has just one count. V usage is TRBV3-1 and J usage is TRBJ2-1; D is unresolved. V was clipped by 1 base and J by 0 bases, with 10 bases between them. CDR3 size: 16 residues. Germline V gives CDR1 LGHDT, CDR2 YNNKEL (reference sequence). In nucleotides, the CDR3 is TGTGCCAGCAGCCAAGGAGCGACGGTCTCCTACAATGAGCAGTTCTTC. Residues: CASSQGATVSYNEQFF.